This T cell receptor (beta chain) was captured by sequencing in a study of cytomegalovirus exposure and HLA in healthy donors. Study conclusions and caveats: A few CMV-associated chains proved CMV antigen-specific in vitro.

As to this clone: The antigen remains undetermined.

Losses at the gene ends were 5 bases for V and 1 base for J; bases not matched to a gene: 4. The CDR3 is 15 residues long. The germline V gene has CDR1 MDHEN and CDR2 SYDVKM. The study ran its PCR with 60 Vbeta and 13 Jbeta primers. Here immunoSEQ multiplex PCR was the method, and the copy in TCRdb shows in-frame clones only, minus some. The profile shows roughly 140,000 clones, 80% to 85% of them singletons. Sequencing used PBMCs. This chain uses TRBV28 with TRBJ1-5, with TRBD1 matching over 8 bases. This sequence originates from a female donor in good health and CMV-seronegative. CDR3 bases: TGTGCCAGCAGTGGGGACAGGACAAGCAATCAGCCCCAGCATTTT. It specifies CASSGDRTSNQPQHF.